The clone carrying this TCR beta chain was seen just once. This may arise from a read error, as a much more abundant clone is one base away. The same CDR3 arises from other DNA sequences in this sample as well. The data derive from a study of blood T cell repertoires in COVID-19. Study as a whole: Researchers got acute and convalescent COVID-19 samples from the United States, Italy and Spain. The analysed material was cDNA or gDNA that came from T cells, B-cell-depleted T cells, or PBMCs.

This CDR3 has 15 residues. Trimming cost V 0 bases and J 2 bases, with 6 bases left between them. The germline CDR1 and CDR2 sequences are SGDLS and YYNGEE. Authors' processing steps: For nucleated cells, counts were estimated from reference gene primer amplification. Here immunoSEQ multiplex PCR was the method, and the copy in TCRdb shows in-frame clones only, minus some. The D gene and trimming were derived from the DNA, and the V and J assignments and clone size from that table. The table shows 500,000 to 600,000 clones, with about 89% occurring only once. Seattle's cohort entered during active infection and was followed longitudinally.

This clonotype was sampled from a woman aged 45 to 65 with COVID-19, enrolled during active disease. The chain links TRBV9 to TRBJ2-6; the D is unclear. The sequenced material came from peripheral blood. The CDR3 spells CASSVGGTGANVLTF. The CDR3 DNA is TGTGCCAGCAGCGTAGGAGGTACTGGGGCCAACGTCCTGACTTTC. Drawing the rest from reference TRBV9 and TRBJ2-6, the complete variable domain is DSGVTQTPKHLITATGQRVTLRCSPRSGDLSVYWYQQSLDQGLQFLIQYYNGEERAKGNILERFSAQQFPDLHSELNLSSLELGDSALYFCASSVGGTGANVLTFGAGSRLTVL.